Listed here are 21 T cell receptor beta chains from one sample, sequenced in a study of OX40 agonist ivuxolimab in advanced cancers. Some clones are missing from TCRdb's copy, which holds only in-frame ones; the method was immunoSEQ multiplex PCR. Found here are approximately 37,000 clones, about 80% of them singletons; the top ten hold 20% to 25%. The sample consisted of CD4+ or CD8+ T cells sorted from blood, taken in a trial of the OX40 agonist ivuxolimab. Receptor source: an adult with an advanced solid tumor such as melanoma, head and neck, liver or kidney cancer.

This clone was detected ten times or more. The chain is built from TRBV27 and TRBJ2-5, with D possibly being TRBD1 (6 bases). The CDR3 has 13 residues. Germline assignment: CDR1 MNHEY and CDR2 SMNVEV (reference sequence). Deletions cut 8 bases from V and 5 bases from J, with 15 bases between. The DNA for the CDR3 is TGTGCCAGCTCAGGGGTTCGATTGGAGACCCAGTACTTC. Translated, it gives CASSGVRLETQYF.

The DNA for the CDR3 is TGTGCCAGCAGCGGCGGACAGGGGACTTACTATGGCTACACCTTC. This codes for CASSGGQGTYYGYTF. The genes are TRBV7-9 and TRBJ1-2, with 9 bases matching TRBD1. V trimming: 5 bases; J trimming: 3 bases; junction bases outside the gene matches: 7. The CDR3 totals 15 residues. Germline values: CDR1 SEHNR, CDR2 FQNEAQ (reference sequence).

The chain carries TRBV10-2 and TRBJ1-3; TRBD1 agrees at 11 bases. Germline CDR1 WSHSY, CDR2 SAAADI. Unmatched junction bases numbered 6, after V lost 6 bases and J lost 2 bases. CDR3 length: 16 amino acids. The CDR3 DNA follows: TGCGCCAGCAGAGAGGGGACAGGGGGAACTGGAAACACCATATATTTT. It encodes CASREGTGGTGNTIYF.

This clone was seen only a few times. The V and J genes are TRBV27 and TRBJ2-3; D might be TRBD2 (6 bases). The germline CDR1 and CDR2 sequences are MNHEY and SMNVEV (reference sequence). The CDR3 loop spans 12 amino acids. CDR3 protein: CASGLPTDTQYF. In DNA, the CDR3 is TGTGCTTCGGGACTCCCCACAGATACGCAGTATTTT.

The rearrangement links TRBV27 to TRBJ2-1, with TRBD2 matching over 14 bases. The CDR3 has 16 amino acids. Trimming cost V 1 base and J 8 bases; bases outside gene matches: 4. The germline CDR1 and CDR2 sequences are MNHEY and SMNVEV (reference sequence). For the CDR3, the DNA is TGTGCCAGCAGTTTATTGGGACTAGCGGGAGCGGATGAGCAGTTCTTC. Translating gives CASSLLGLAGADEQFF.

The rearrangement joins TRBV7-2 to TRBJ2-1; D may be TRBD1 or TRBD2 (5 bases each). CDR1 and CDR2 (germline): SGHTA, FQGNSA. This CDR3 contains 16 residues. The V end lost 4 bases, the J end lost 5 bases, and 18 bases lay between the germline ends. Written as DNA, the CDR3 is TGTGCCAGCAGCTCGCCCTCCGGGACGTTCAACAATGAGCAGTTCTTC. Protein sequence: CASSSPSGTFNNEQFF.

The chain joins TRBV5-5 to TRBJ2-7; D call uncertain. V was trimmed by 0 bases and J by 0 bases, leaving 7 bases between them. The CDR3 runs 14 residues. Germline CDR1 and CDR2: SGHKS and YYEKEE (reference sequence). DNA of the CDR3: TGTGCCAGCAGCTTGGGACCGGGCTCCTACGAGCAGTACTTC. It codes for CASSLGPGSYEQYF.

The chain carries TRBV15 and TRBJ2-1, with 7 bases that match TRBD1. The germline gives CDR1 LNHNV, CDR2 YYDKDF (reference sequence). This CDR3 contains 14 residues. The ends lost 8 bases at V and 2 bases at J; junction bases unmatched: 6. The CDR3 protein is CATAGDRAYNEQFF. In nucleotides, the CDR3 is TGTGCCACCGCAGGAGACAGGGCCTACAATGAGCAGTTCTTC. Complete variable domain (other parts from reference TRBV15 and TRBJ2-1): DAMVIQNPRYQVTQFGKPVTLSCSQTLNHNVMYWYQQKSSQAPKLLFHYYDKDFNNEADTPDNFQSRRPNTSFCFLDIRSPGLGDTAMYLCATAGDRAYNEQFFGPGTRLTVL.

The chain carries TRBV7-9 and TRBJ2-1; weak D call: TRBD2 (5 bases). The germline V gene encodes CDR1 SEHNR and CDR2 FQNEAQ (reference sequence). The CDR3 spans 16 residues. V lost 1 base, J lost 1 base, and 11 bases lay in between. DNA for the CDR3: TGTGCCAGCAGCTTAGGCGTTTCGGGATCCTACAATGAGCAGTTCTTC. Translating gives CASSLGVSGSYNEQFF.

The table lists this clone with a few counts. The chain combines TRBV6-4 with TRBJ2-3, with 9 bases matching TRBD2. From germline, CDR1 is MRHNA and CDR2 SNTAGT. This CDR3 is built from 15 residues. V dropped 3 bases and J dropped 4; count of bases not matched to a gene: 5. The CDR3 region is CASSERLAEADTQYF. DNA for the CDR3: TGTGCCAGCAGTGAGAGACTAGCGGAGGCAGATACGCAGTATTTT.

There are a few counts of this clone. This sample includes further DNA sequences coding for the same CDR3. This sequence joins TRBV5-6 and TRBJ1-2; perhaps TRBD1 as D (6 bases). The germline V and J ends were trimmed by 3 bases and 3 bases, with 12 bases remaining between them. The length of the CDR3 is 14 residues. The germline gives CDR1 SGHDT, CDR2 YYEEEE. The CDR3 region has the DNA TGTGCCAGCAGCTCAACAGGGTTGTACTATGGCTACACCTTC. It codes for CASSSTGLYYGYTF.

The V and J genes are TRBV28 and TRBJ1-1; D not resolved. V dropped 1 base and J dropped 4 bases, with 13 bases sitting between them. This CDR3 spans 15 amino acids. From germline, CDR1 is MDHEN and CDR2 SYDVKM. The CDR3 loop reads CASSLSGSPGTEAFF. The CDR3 DNA reads TGTGCCAGCAGTTTATCAGGCAGCCCGGGCACTGAAGCTTTCTTT.

This chain uses TRBV30 with TRBJ1-3, with a possible D match to TRBD1 (5 bases). V was cut by 2 bases and J by 0 bases, with 5 bases left in between. The V gene's germline CDR1 is GTSNPN and CDR2 SVGIG (reference sequence). This CDR3 is 13 amino acids long. The CDR3: CAWSTGSGNTIYF. In DNA, the CDR3 is TGTGCCTGGAGTACAGGCTCTGGAAACACCATATATTTT.

This clone was counted once. The chain uses TRBV10-3 and TRBJ2-7; D is ambiguous. The CDR3 covers 13 residues. Germline CDR1 is ENHRY and CDR2 is SYGVKD. V lost 2 bases and J lost 9, with 14 bases in between. CDR3 sequence (DNA): TGTGCCATCAGTGAGGGGCAACCCCCTCGGCAGTACTTC. Translation gives CAISEGQPPRQYF.

The rearrangement joins TRBV4-3 to TRBJ1-2; 8 bases are shared with TRBD1. Germline loops: CDR1 LGHNA, CDR2 YSLEER. The CDR3 totals 16 residues. The trim removed 0 bases at V and 4 bases at J, leaving 7 bases unmatched. The CDR3 DNA follows: TGCGCCAGCAGCCAAGATCGGCAGGGGGCTGGCTATGGCTACACCTTC. Translated, it gives CASSQDRQGAGYGYTF.

DNA of the CDR3: TGTGCCAGCAGTTACGGGCACCCGAACACTGAAGCTTTCTTT. This encodes CASSYGHPNTEAFF. The chain links TRBV27 to TRBJ1-1, with D unresolved. The V end lost 4 bases, the J end lost 1 base, and 10 bases lay between the germline ends. In germline, CDR1 is MNHEY, CDR2 SMNVEV (reference sequence). This CDR3 has 14 residues.

This chain links TRBV5-1 with TRBJ2-2; no clear D. Trimming removed 4 bases from V and 0 bases from J, with 16 bases in between. The CDR3 runs to 17 residues. CDR1 and CDR2 from the germline V gene are SGHRS and YFSETQ. CDR3 nucleotide sequence: TGCGCCAGCAGCCTTCCCCGAGCAGGCCCGAACACCGGGGAGCTGTTTTTT. Translated: CASSLPRAGPNTGELFF.

This clone was recorded only once. This chain uses TRBV5-1 with TRBJ1-5, with D perhaps matching TRBD1 (5 bases). CDR3 length: 16 amino acids. Germline values: CDR1 SGHRS, CDR2 YFSETQ. V lost 5 bases to trimming and J lost 0 bases, with 15 bases between them. In nucleotides, the CDR3 is TGCGCCAGCAGTCCCGGGACGTACGATAGCAATCAGCCCCAGCATTTT. It encodes CASSPGTYDSNQPQHF.

This chain uses TRBV5-6 with TRBJ2-7, with D perhaps TRBD1 or TRBD2 (5 bases each). The CDR3 has 15 amino acids. Germline CDR1 and CDR2: SGHDT and YYEEEE. V gave up 4 bases and J gave up 0 bases, with 14 bases separating them. The CDR3 region is CASSPGTADSYEQYF. Here the CDR3 DNA reads TGTGCCAGCAGCCCCGGGACCGCCGACTCCTACGAGCAGTACTTC.

By sample fraction, this clone is medium-sized. The chain couples TRBV4-3 to TRBJ2-6; D gene uncertain. This CDR3 comprises 16 residues. CDR1 is LGHNA, CDR2 YSLEER, per germline. With 0 bases removed from V and 0 bases from J, the gap between germline ends came to 6 bases. In nucleotides, the CDR3 is TGCGCCAGCAGCCAAGATCTGTTCTCTGGGGCCAACGTCCTGACTTTC. Translated: CASSQDLFSGANVLTF.

The chain is built from TRBV5-5 and TRBJ2-1; 12 nucleotides agree with TRBD1. This CDR3 has 16 amino acids. Trimming at V came to 4 bases and at J to 2 bases, leaving 4 bases not matched to a gene. Per the germline V gene, CDR1 is SGHKS and CDR2 is YYEKEE (reference sequence). The CDR3 spells CASSVGTGGAYNEQFF. CDR3 nucleotides: TGTGCCAGCAGCGTAGGGACAGGGGGCGCCTACAATGAGCAGTTCTTC.